Below are 27 T cell receptor beta chains sequenced from a single sample in a study of T cell repertoires in cytomegalovirus infection. No antigen has been identified for these receptors. TCRdb fed the reads into MiXCR, producing one record per CDR3 protein. The repertoire holds some 920,000 distinct CDR3 sequences, roughly 30% seen once, with around 15% in the top ten. The specimen was cultured CD8+ T cells from PBMCs, collected from culture after CMV antigen stimulation. These receptors were taken from a human donor in good health (CMV status not recorded). Some clones in this sample may be carry-over from other donors' samples.

This clonotype occurred many times. The chain joins TRBV7-6 to TRBJ1-5; perhaps TRBD1 as D (5 bases). The V end was cut by 2 bases, the J end by 1 base, with 9 bases between. This CDR3 spans 15 amino acids. CDR1 is SGHVS, CDR2 FNYEAQ, per germline. The CDR3 sequence is CASSLNGASNQPQHF. For the CDR3, the DNA is TGTGCCAGCAGCTTAAATGGGGCCAGCAATCAGCCCCAGCATTTT.

This chain uses TRBV15 with TRBJ2-1, with D perhaps assigned TRBD1 or TRBD2 (5 bases each). The CDR3 spans 14 residues. The V end was cut by 3 bases, the J end by 7 bases, with 13 bases between. CDR1 and CDR2 from the germline V gene are LNHNV and YYDKDF (reference sequence). CDR3 coding DNA: TGTGCCACCAGCAGTCTCCGGGACGGGAATGAGCAGTTCTTC. Amino acids: CATSSLRDGNEQFF.

This chain uses TRBV6-5 with TRBJ2-7; D is uncertain. CDR1 is MNHEY, CDR2 SVGAGI, per germline. V was shortened by 2 bases and J by 5 bases, with 16 bases between the two germline ends. The CDR3 has 15 amino acids. The CDR3 DNA follows: TGTGCCAGCAGTTACCGTCAGGATGGCGTGGACGAGCAGTACTTC. Translating gives CASSYRQDGVDEQYF.

This clonotype was observed at least ten times. The chain couples TRBV7-8 to TRBJ2-7; 12 bases map to TRBD2. V shed 9 bases and J 0 bases; nucleotides not matched to a gene: 6. CDR3 size: 15 residues. Germline V CDR1 and CDR2: SGHVS, FQNEAQ. The CDR3 nucleotides read TGTGCCAGTGTCCCTAGCGGGGGGGACTCCTACGAGCAGTACTTC. Its translation is CASVPSGGDSYEQYF.

This chain connects TRBV19 to TRBJ1-1; a possible D gene is TRBD1 (5 bases). Trimming cost V 7 bases and J 6 bases, with 15 bases left between them. Germline assignment: CDR1 LNHDA and CDR2 SQIVND (reference sequence). This CDR3 is 13 amino acids long. The CDR3 DNA is TGTGCCAGTATGAGGGAGGGGACTCCTGAAGCTTTCTTT. It specifies CASMREGTPEAFF.

This clonotype has a handful of counts. This chain joins TRBV4-1 and TRBJ2-7; 13 nucleotides align to TRBD2. J lost 2 bases, V lost 4 bases, and 2 bases had no gene match. The CDR3 sequence is 15 residues long. Germline V gives CDR1 MGHRA, CDR2 YSYEKL. The CDR3 spells CASSLGTSGAYEQYV. Written as DNA, the CDR3 is TGCGCCAGCAGCCTAGGGACTAGCGGGGCCTACGAGCAGTACGTC.

V gene TRBV5-1 combines with J gene TRBJ2-1; possibly TRBD2 for D (6 bases). The CDR3 spans 15 residues. Trimming left V 3 bases short and J 4 bases short, with 14 bases between. Germline values: CDR1 SGHRS, CDR2 YFSETQ. The CDR3 sequence is CASSSPTEGYNEQFF. The CDR3 DNA sequence: TGCGCCAGCAGCTCTCCGACGGAGGGTTACAATGAGCAGTTCTTC.

In this sample, this clonotype turned up a few times. The chain couples TRBV15 to TRBJ1-5; unclear D gene. The CDR3 loop spans 14 amino acids. The germline V gene encodes CDR1 LNHNV and CDR2 YYDKDF (reference sequence). Trimming took 1 base from V and 3 from J, leaving 7 bases between them. The CDR3 DNA is TGTGCCACCAGCAGAGCAGAAAACAATCAGCCCCAGCATTTT. Translating it yields CATSRAENNQPQHF. The entire variable domain, with the rest obtained from reference TRBV15 and TRBJ1-5, is as follows: DAMVIQNPRYQVTQFGKPVTLSCSQTLNHNVMYWYQQKSSQAPKLLFHYYDKDFNNEADTPDNFQSRRPNTSFCFLDIRSPGLGDTAMYLCATSRAENNQPQHFGDGTRLSIL.

This clonotype was observed a few times. V gene TRBV19 combines with J gene TRBJ1-1, with 7 bases identical to TRBD1. With V trimmed by 6 bases and J by 1 base, 5 bases remained unmatched. The CDR3 length is 14 residues. Germline values: CDR1 LNHDA, CDR2 SQIVND (reference sequence). CDR3 protein: CASSWDSRNTEAFF. CDR3 nucleotide sequence: TGTGCCAGTAGCTGGGACAGCCGGAACACTGAAGCTTTCTTT.

The V gene is TRBV7-6, the J gene TRBJ2-7; the D gene is possibly TRBD2 (5 bases). V gave up 2 bases and J gave up 4 bases, with 15 bases separating them. Germline loops: CDR1 SGHVS, CDR2 FNYEAQ. The CDR3 has 15 amino acids. The CDR3 sequence is CASSLRPRGKYEQYV. The CDR3 coding sequence is TGTGCCAGCAGCTTAAGGCCACGGGGAAAGTACGAGCAGTACGTC.

This chain uses TRBV29-1 with TRBJ2-7; D not resolved. Germline CDR1 reads SQVTM; CDR2 reads ANQGSEA. V lost 0 bases and J lost 6, with 9 bases in between. This CDR3 has 12 amino acids. The CDR3 sequence is CSVEEGAGEQYF. CDR3 sequence (DNA): TGCAGCGTTGAAGAGGGCGCAGGCGAGCAGTACTTC.

This chain links TRBV11-3 with TRBJ2-7; D gene ambiguous. Trimming left V 0 bases short and J 3 bases short, with 21 bases between. This CDR3 spans 18 amino acids. CDR1 and CDR2 (germline): SGHNT, YENEEA. The DNA for the CDR3 is TGTGCCAGCAGCTTAGAGGTGATAGGACGCCTAGATTTCTACGAGCAGTACGTC. Protein product: CASSLEVIGRLDFYEQYV.

V gene TRBV20-1 combines with J gene TRBJ1-3; 7 nucleotides align to TRBD1. The CDR3 is made up of 15 amino acids. V trimming: 3 bases; J trimming: 7 bases; junction bases outside the gene matches: 12. The V gene's germline CDR1 is DFQATT and CDR2 SNEGSKA (reference sequence). As DNA, the CDR3 is TGCAGTGCTAGGGGAATACAGGGGTCTCGGAACACCATATATTTT. Encoded protein: CSARGIQGSRNTIYF.

This clonotype was picked up many times. V and J are TRBV7-6 and TRBJ2-7; 7 bases fit TRBD1. The CDR3 totals 13 residues. Trimming at V came to 2 bases and at J to 7 bases, leaving 5 bases not matched to a gene. Germline CDR1 is SGHVS and CDR2 is FNYEAQ. The CDR3 loop reads CASSLKGANEQYF. In DNA form, the CDR3 reads TGTGCCAGCAGCTTAAAGGGGGCCAATGAGCAGTACTTC.

This clonotype was counted many times. V usage is TRBV7-2 and J usage is TRBJ2-2; 9 nucleotides agree with TRBD1. J lost 3 bases, V lost 5 bases, and 10 bases had no gene match. Germline CDR1 SGHTA, CDR2 FQGNSA. The CDR3 runs 17 residues. As DNA, the CDR3 is TGTGCCAGCAGCCTTATGACAGGGGGAATGTACACCGGGGAGCTGTTTTTT. Residues: CASSLMTGGMYTGELFF.

The rearrangement joins TRBV7-9 to TRBJ1-2; 9 nucleotides line up with TRBD1. This CDR3 spans 14 amino acids. CDR1 is SEHNR and CDR2 is FQNEAQ in the germline V gene (reference sequence). Losses at the gene ends were 4 bases for V and 6 bases for J; bases not matched to a gene: 6. The CDR3 protein is CASSYPQGANGYTF. Here the CDR3 DNA reads TGTGCCAGCAGCTACCCACAGGGGGCGAATGGCTACACCTTC.

This clonotype has just a few counts. V and J are TRBV7-9 and TRBJ2-7; D is perhaps TRBD1 (6 bases). The CDR3 sequence is 14 residues long. Germline V lookup: CDR1 SEHNR, CDR2 FQNEAQ (reference sequence). The germline V and J ends were trimmed by 5 bases and 0 bases, with 11 bases remaining between them. The CDR3 is CASSTYRDSYEQYF. DNA for the CDR3: TGTGCCAGCAGCACGTACAGGGACTCCTACGAGCAGTACTTC.

This chain joins TRBV7-4 and TRBJ2-7; 7 bases are a match to TRBD2. Germline values: CDR1 SGHVT, CDR2 SQSDAQ. The CDR3 sequence is 14 residues long. The V and J ends lost 5 bases and 4 bases, in that order; junction bases with no gene match: 8. CDR3 region: CASSTREGWYEQYF. CDR3 nucleotides: TGTGCCAGCAGCACCAGGGAGGGCTGGTACGAGCAGTACTTC.

In this sample, this clonotype turned up a few times. The rearrangement uses TRBV7-8 and TRBJ1-5; D gene unclear. Trimming stripped 5 bases from V and 7 bases from J, with 15 bases between. The CDR3 loop spans 14 amino acids. From germline, CDR1 is SGHVS and CDR2 FQNEAQ. Written as DNA, the CDR3 is TGTGCCAGCAGCGAAAACAAGGCTCGGCAGCCCCAGCATTTT. It codes for CASSENKARQPQHF.

This chain joins TRBV5-3 and TRBJ2-2, with TRBD1 matching over 7 bases. TRBV5-3 has ORF status, its function being uncertain. The trim removed 8 bases at V and 1 base at J, leaving 11 bases unmatched. There are 16 residues in the CDR3. This CDR3 reads CASSPRGQQNTGELFF. The CDR3 bases are TGTGCCAGCAGCCCGAGGGGACAGCAGAACACCGGGGAGCTGTTTTTT.

The chain carries TRBV19 and TRBJ2-7; D may match TRBD1 or TRBD2 (5 bases each). The CDR3 runs to 11 residues. V was shortened by 10 bases and J by 7 bases, with 14 bases between the two germline ends. Germline assignment: CDR1 LNHDA and CDR2 SQIVND (reference sequence). This CDR3 is CATQGRGEQYF. In nucleotides, the CDR3 is TGTGCCACCCAGGGCCGGGGAGAGCAGTACTTC.

This clonotype appeared a few times. The chain uses TRBV4-1 and TRBJ1-4; a possible D gene is TRBD1 (5 bases). The germline V gene has CDR1 MGHRA and CDR2 YSYEKL. CDR3 length: 16 residues. Trimming took off 1 base at V and 6 bases at J, with 15 bases between the two ends. CDR3 protein: CASSQVNGQGHEKLFF. As DNA, the CDR3 is TGCGCCAGCAGCCAAGTTAATGGACAAGGGCATGAAAAACTGTTTTTT.

The sample holds many counts of this clonotype. V usage is TRBV27 and J usage is TRBJ2-5; D is ambiguous. CDR3 size: 15 residues. Germline assignment: CDR1 MNHEY and CDR2 SMNVEV (reference sequence). V gave up 0 bases and J gave up 2 bases, with 10 bases separating them. CDR3 amino acids: CASSLSPGSQETQYF. The DNA of the CDR3 is TGTGCCAGCAGTTTATCGCCGGGCTCACAAGAGACCCAGTACTTC.

CDR3: CASSSTPGQGALYGYTF. CDR3 bases: TGTGCCAGCAGTTCAACACCGGGACAGGGGGCTCTCTATGGCTACACCTTC. The chain recombines TRBV27 with TRBJ1-2; 12 nucleotides agree with TRBD1. The CDR3 loop spans 17 amino acids. J gave up 4 bases and V 4 bases, and 10 bases lay outside the gene matches. The germline V gene encodes CDR1 MNHEY and CDR2 SMNVEV (reference sequence).

The rearrangement joins TRBV27 to TRBJ2-3; possible D gene TRBD2, 6 bases. The CDR3 loop spans 16 amino acids. Germline CDR1 MNHEY, CDR2 SMNVEV (reference sequence). The V gene lost 0 bases and the J gene lost 2 bases, with 12 bases spanning the gap. CDR3 loop: CASSLSAGGHTDTQYF. In DNA, the CDR3 is TGTGCCAGCAGTTTATCAGCGGGCGGACACACAGATACGCAGTATTTT.

The chain recombines TRBV20-1 with TRBJ1-2; D not certain. The CDR3 spans 10 residues. CDR1 and CDR2 (germline): DFQATT, SNEGSKA (reference sequence). CDR3 nucleotides: TGCACCACCCCCGGCTATGGCTACACCTTC. Its translation is CTTPGYGYTF.

This clonotype appeared a few times. V and J are TRBV5-4 and TRBJ2-2; D not certain. In germline, CDR1 is SGHNT, CDR2 YYREEE (reference sequence). The CDR3 sequence is 17 residues long. V dropped 3 bases and J dropped 2 bases, with 17 bases sitting between them. This CDR3 reads CASSSIMTGPNTGELFF. CDR3 nucleotide sequence: TGTGCCAGCAGCTCGATAATGACTGGCCCAAACACCGGGGAGCTGTTTTTT.